This T cell receptor (beta chain) originates from a study of identical twins. There were only healthy Caucasians among the donors. The CDR3 totals 13 residues. Germline values: CDR1 SGHRS, CDR2 YFSETQ. TCRdb called the 5' RACE reads again in MiXCR, with one record for every CDR3 protein. The data show 1.5 million to 2 million distinct CDR3 sequences, with around a third seen just once and approximately 0.25% held by the top ten. Sequenced: cord blood. The source is a newborn girl in good health. The gene calls are TRBV5-1 and TRBJ2-1; the D gene is possibly TRBD2 (5 bases). The J call may be mistaken, given a closer DNA end match to TRBJ2-7. The CDR3, as DNA: TGCGCCAGCAGCTTGCGAGGGCGCAATGAGCAGTACTTC. It codes for CASSLRGRNEQYF.